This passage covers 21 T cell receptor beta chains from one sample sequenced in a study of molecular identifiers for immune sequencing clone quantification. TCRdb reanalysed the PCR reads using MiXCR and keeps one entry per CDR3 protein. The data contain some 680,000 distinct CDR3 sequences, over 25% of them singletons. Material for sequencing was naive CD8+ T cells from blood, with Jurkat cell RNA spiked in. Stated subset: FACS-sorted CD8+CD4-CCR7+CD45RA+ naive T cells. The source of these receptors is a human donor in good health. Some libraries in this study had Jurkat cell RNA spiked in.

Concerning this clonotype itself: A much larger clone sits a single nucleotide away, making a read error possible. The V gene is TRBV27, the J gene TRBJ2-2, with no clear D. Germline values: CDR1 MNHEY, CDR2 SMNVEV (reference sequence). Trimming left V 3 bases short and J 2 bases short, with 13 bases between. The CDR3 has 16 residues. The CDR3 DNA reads TGTGCCAGCAGTTTGGTCCAGGCTTCTAACACCGGGGAGCTGTTTTTT. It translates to CASSLVQASNTGELFF.

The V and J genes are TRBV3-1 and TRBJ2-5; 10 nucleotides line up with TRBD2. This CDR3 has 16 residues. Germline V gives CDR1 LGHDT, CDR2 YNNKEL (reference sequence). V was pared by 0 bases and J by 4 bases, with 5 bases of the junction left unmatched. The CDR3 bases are TGTGCCAGCAGCCAAGACCTTAGCGGGGGGCCAGAGACCCAGTACTTC. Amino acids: CASSQDLSGGPETQYF.

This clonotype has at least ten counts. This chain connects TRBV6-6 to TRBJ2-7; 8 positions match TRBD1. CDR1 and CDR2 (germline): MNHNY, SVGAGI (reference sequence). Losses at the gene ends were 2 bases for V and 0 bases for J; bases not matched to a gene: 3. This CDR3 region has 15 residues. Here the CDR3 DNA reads TGTGCCAGCAGTTACCGGACAGGGTTCTCCTACGAGCAGTACTTC. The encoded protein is CASSYRTGFSYEQYF.

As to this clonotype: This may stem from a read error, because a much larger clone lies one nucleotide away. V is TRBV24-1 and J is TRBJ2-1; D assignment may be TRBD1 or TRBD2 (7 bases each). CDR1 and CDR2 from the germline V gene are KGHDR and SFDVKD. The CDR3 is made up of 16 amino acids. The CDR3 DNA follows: TGTGCCAGCAGTGATCCACCCCGGCAGGGGGGGAATGAGCAGTTCTTC. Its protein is CASSDPPRQGGNEQFF.

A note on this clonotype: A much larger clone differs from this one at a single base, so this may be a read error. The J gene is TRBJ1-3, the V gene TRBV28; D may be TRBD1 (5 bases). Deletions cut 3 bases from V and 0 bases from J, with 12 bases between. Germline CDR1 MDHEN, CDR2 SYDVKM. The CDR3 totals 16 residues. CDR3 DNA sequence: TGTGCCAGCAGTTTCGTTCGACAGTCCTCTGGAAACACCATATATTTT. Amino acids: CASSFVRQSSGNTIYF.

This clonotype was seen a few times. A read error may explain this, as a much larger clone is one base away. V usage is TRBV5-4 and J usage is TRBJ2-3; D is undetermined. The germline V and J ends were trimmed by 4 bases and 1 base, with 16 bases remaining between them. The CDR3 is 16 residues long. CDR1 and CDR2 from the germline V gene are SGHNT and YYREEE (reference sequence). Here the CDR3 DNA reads TGTGCCAGCAGCCATCCTGAGACCGCTGGCACAGATACGCAGTATTTT. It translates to CASSHPETAGTDTQYF.

The CDR3: CSVESSGGDYEQFF. The CDR3 bases are TGCAGCGTTGAGTCTAGCGGGGGAGACTATGAGCAGTTCTTC. The chain recombines TRBV29-1 with TRBJ2-1; 10 bases fit TRBD2. J lost 8 bases, V lost 3 bases, and 7 bases had no gene match. This CDR3 has 14 residues. The V gene's germline CDR1 is SQVTM and CDR2 ANQGSEA.

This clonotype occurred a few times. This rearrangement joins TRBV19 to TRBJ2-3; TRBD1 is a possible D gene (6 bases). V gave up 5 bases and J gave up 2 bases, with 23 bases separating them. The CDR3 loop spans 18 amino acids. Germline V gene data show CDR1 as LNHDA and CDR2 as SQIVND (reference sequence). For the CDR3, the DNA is TGTGCCAGTAGTTTCACCGGGACAAATAACCTCCCCACAGATACGCAGTATTTT. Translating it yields CASSFTGTNNLPTDTQYF.

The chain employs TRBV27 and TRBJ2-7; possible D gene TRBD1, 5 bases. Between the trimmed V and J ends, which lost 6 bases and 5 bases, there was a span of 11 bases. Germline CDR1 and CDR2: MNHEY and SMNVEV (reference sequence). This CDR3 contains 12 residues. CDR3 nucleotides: TGTGCCAGCAGGGGGCTATTCCACGAGCAGTACTTC. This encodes CASRGLFHEQYF.

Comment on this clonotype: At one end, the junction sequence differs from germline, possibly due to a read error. CDR3 DNA: TGTGCCAGCAGCTTGGTACAGTGTGCAGCCGGGGAGCTGTTTTTT. Translation gives CASSLVQCAAGELFF. The rearrangement joins TRBV5-3 to TRBJ2-2; D is uncertain. TRBV5-3 is placed among ORFs of uncertain function. The length of the CDR3 is 15 residues.

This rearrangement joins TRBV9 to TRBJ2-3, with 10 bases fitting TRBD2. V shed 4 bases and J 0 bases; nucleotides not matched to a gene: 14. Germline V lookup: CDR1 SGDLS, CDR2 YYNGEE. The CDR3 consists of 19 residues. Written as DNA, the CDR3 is TGTGCCAGCAGCTCAGCTAGCGGGAGAGATATTACGAGCACAGATACGCAGTATTTT. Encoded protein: CASSSASGRDITSTDTQYF.

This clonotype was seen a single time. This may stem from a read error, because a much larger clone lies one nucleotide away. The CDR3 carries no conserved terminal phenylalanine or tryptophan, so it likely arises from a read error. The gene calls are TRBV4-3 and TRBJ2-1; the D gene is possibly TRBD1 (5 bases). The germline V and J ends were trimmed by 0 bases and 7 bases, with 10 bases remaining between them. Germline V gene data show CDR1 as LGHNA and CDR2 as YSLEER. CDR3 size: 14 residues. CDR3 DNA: TGCGCCAGCAGCCAAGATTGGGGCACAAATGAGCAGTTCGTC. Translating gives CASSQDWGTNEQFV.

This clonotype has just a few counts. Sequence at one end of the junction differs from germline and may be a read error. In nucleotides, the CDR3 is TGTGCCAGCAGCGGACTTTACTTCACCGGGGAGCTGGTTTTT. This gives the protein CASSGLYFTGELVF. The gene calls are TRBV7-9 and TRBJ2-2; maybe TRBD2 (5 bases). The germline V gene encodes CDR1 SEHNR and CDR2 FQNEAQ (reference sequence). The CDR3 is 14 residues long.

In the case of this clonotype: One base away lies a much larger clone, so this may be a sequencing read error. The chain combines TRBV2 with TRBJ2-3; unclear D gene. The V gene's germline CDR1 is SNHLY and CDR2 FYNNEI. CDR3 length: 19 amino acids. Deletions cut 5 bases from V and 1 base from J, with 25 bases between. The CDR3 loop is CASSHGPSTTPYCTDTQYF. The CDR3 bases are TGTGCCAGCAGTCATGGCCCCAGCACAACGCCATATTGCACAGATACGCAGTATTTT.

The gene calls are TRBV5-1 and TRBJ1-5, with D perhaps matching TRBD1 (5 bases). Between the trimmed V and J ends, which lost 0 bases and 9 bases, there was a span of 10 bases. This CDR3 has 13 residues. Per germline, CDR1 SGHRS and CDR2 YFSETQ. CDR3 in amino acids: CASSLGGTRPQHF. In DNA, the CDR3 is TGCGCCAGCAGCTTGGGGGGGACTCGGCCCCAGCATTTT.

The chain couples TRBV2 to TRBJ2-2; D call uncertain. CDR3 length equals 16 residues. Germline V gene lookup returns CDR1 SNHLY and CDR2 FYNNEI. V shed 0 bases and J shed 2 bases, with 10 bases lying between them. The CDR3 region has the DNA TGTGCCAGCAGTGAAGCGGCAAGGGAAAACACCGGGGAGCTGTTTTTT. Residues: CASSEAARENTGELFF.

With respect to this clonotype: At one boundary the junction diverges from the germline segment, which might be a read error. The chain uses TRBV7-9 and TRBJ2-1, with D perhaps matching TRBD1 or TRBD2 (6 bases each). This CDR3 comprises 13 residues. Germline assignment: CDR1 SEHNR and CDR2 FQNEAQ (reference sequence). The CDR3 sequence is CASSLIGGNEQLF. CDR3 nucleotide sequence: TGTGCCAGCAGCTTAATAGGGGGGAATGAGCAGCTCTTC. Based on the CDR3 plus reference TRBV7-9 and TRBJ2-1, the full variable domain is DTGVSQNPRHKITKRGQNVTFRCDPISEHNRLYWYRQTLGQGPEFLTYFQNEAQLEKSRLLSDRFSAERPKGSFSTLEIQRTEQGDSAMYLCASSLIGGNEQLFGPGTRLTVL.

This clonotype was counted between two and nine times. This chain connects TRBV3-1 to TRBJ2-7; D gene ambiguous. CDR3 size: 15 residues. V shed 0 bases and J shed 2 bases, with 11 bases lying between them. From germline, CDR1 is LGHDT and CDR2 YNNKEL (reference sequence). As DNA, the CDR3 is TGTGCCAGCAGCCAAGATGCGGTAAGGCCCTACGAGCAGTACTTC. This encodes CASSQDAVRPYEQYF.

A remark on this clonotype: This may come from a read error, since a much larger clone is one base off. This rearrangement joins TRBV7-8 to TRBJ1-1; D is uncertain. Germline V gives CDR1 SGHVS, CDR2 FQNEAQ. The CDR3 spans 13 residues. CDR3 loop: CASSLRLNTGAFF. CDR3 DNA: TGTGCCAGCAGCTTGAGACTCAACACTGGAGCTTTCTTT.

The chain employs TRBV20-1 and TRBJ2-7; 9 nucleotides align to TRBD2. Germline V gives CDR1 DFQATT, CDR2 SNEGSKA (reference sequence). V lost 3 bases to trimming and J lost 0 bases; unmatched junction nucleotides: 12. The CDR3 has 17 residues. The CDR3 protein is CSASGLAGSSSSYEQYF. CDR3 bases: TGCAGTGCTAGTGGCCTAGCGGGGTCCAGCAGCTCCTACGAGCAGTACTTC.

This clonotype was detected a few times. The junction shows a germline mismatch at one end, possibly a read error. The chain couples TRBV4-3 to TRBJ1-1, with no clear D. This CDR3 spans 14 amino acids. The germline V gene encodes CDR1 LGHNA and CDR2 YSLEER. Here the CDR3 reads CASSQDRAGNEAFF. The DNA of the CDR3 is TGCGCCAGCAGTCAAGATCGGGCTGGAAACGAAGCTTTCTTT.